Reported below is one T cell receptor (beta chain). No antigen is known for it. At deep level, the assay was performed. TCRdb keeps only in-frame clones here, not all; method: immunoSEQ multiplex PCR. The sample comprises about 110,000 clones, roughly 70% of which are singletons, and approximately 23% rests with the top ten. The data are from a study of shared clonotypes between healthy human individuals. Points from the study as a whole: Apart from blood, nothing was sampled; tissue repertoires likely differ.

Donors were healthy HIV-negative adults without recently reported acute infections or vaccinations. The sequence derives from a woman aged 25 to 39 in good health. The specimen was memory CD8+ T cells sorted from blood. Subset given: CD45RO+ cells pooled with CCR7-negative TemRA cells.

The CDR3 region has the DNA TGTGCCAGCAGCTTTACCACAGGGGCGTACGAGCAGTACTTC. Protein product: CASSFTTGAYEQYF. The chain recombines TRBV11-2 with TRBJ2-7; 7 bases fit TRBD1. Germline trimming cut 3 bases from V and 4 bases from J; bases unmatched to any gene: 6. The germline CDR1 and CDR2 sequences are SGHAT and FQNNGV. The CDR3 contains 14 residues.